The TCR beta chain described here comes from a study of shared clonotypes between healthy human individuals. Assay execution proceeded at the deep level. The protocol was immunoSEQ multiplex PCR, while the TCRdb copy is restricted to in-frame clones and leaves out a portion. The repertoire includes about 120,000 clones, about 62% of them detected once, and about 26% sits in the top ten. Germline CDR1 is KGHSH and CDR2 is LQKENI. V gave up 3 bases and J gave up 5 bases, with 11 bases separating them. The CDR3 sequence is 14 residues long. The receptor comes from a woman aged 25-40 years in good health. This chain connects TRBV18 to TRBJ1-5; no reliable D call. Sequencing input: memory CD8+ T cells sorted from blood. Subset given: CD45RO+ cells pooled with CCR7-negative TemRA cells. The CDR3 sequence is CASSPRAGDQPQHF. The CDR3 DNA is TGTGCCAGCTCACCCCGCGCTGGAGATCAGCCCCAGCATTTT. The whole variable domain, filled in from reference TRBV18 and TRBJ1-5, reads NAGVMQNPRHLVRRRGQEARLRCSPMKGHSHVYWYRQLPEEGLKFMVYLQKENIIDESGMPKERFSAEFPKEGPSILRIQQVVRGDSAAYFCASSPRAGDQPQHFGDGTRLSIL.